These 32 T cell receptor beta chains were all obtained from the same sample, sequenced in a study of cytomegalovirus exposure and HLA in healthy donors (TCRdb year 2017). Libraries came from the immunoSEQ multiplex PCR assay. For the multiplex PCR, a mixture combining 60 forward primers for TCR Vbeta segments and 13 reverse primers for TCR Jbeta segments was used. Imported from immuneACCESS, the table was reduced by TCRdb to in-frame sequences with V and J called. These copies leave out some clones; in studies compared against another copy, an unresolved V gene accounts for under half, and the cause of the remainder is not known. Across this sample there are 110,000 to 150,000 clones, with roughly 9.4% seen only once. The top ten clonotypes cover around 1.9% of the sample. The specimen was PBMCs. Every receptor here comes from a male donor in good health and CMV-seronegative.

This clone was recorded a few times. The chain has TRBV19 and TRBJ2-7, with 12 bases identical to TRBD2. Germline loops: CDR1 LNHDA, CDR2 SQIVND (reference sequence). The V segment lost 3 bases and the J segment 5 bases; nucleotides outside the gene matches: 8. The CDR3 covers 16 residues. This chain's CDR3 is CASSIGTSGRYDEQYF. The CDR3 nucleotides read TGTGCCAGTAGTATTGGCACTAGCGGGAGGTACGACGAGCAGTACTTC. The whole variable domain, remainder taken from reference TRBV19 and TRBJ2-7, is DGGITQSPKYLFRKEGQNVTLSCEQNLNHDAMYWYRQDPGQGLRLIYYSQIVNDFQKGDIAEGYSVSREKKESFPLTVTSAQKNPTAFYLCASSIGTSGRYDEQYFGPGTRLTVT.

J is TRBJ1-2 and V is TRBV6-5; 10 bases fit TRBD1. Germline V CDR1 and CDR2: MNHEY, SVGAGI. The CDR3 loop spans 15 amino acids. V was clipped by 1 base and J by 7 bases; unmatched bases: 6. DNA for the CDR3: TGTGCCAGCAGTTACTTGACAGGGGGCTCGAGTGGCTACACCTTC. Its protein is CASSYLTGGSSGYTF.

This clone was picked up a small number of times. The rearrangement joins TRBV20-1 to TRBJ1-2; D not certain. Trimming stripped 6 bases from V and 4 bases from J, with 9 bases between. Germline-derived CDR1 and CDR2 are DFQATT and SNEGSKA (reference sequence). There are 11 residues in the CDR3. The CDR3 is CSATSGYGYTF. As DNA, the CDR3 is TGCAGTGCCACAAGTGGCTATGGCTACACCTTC.

This clone was observed a few times. The chain joins TRBV7-2 to TRBJ2-3, with D perhaps matching TRBD2 (7 bases). CDR1 is SGHTA, CDR2 FQGNSA, per germline. The CDR3 totals 15 residues. V was trimmed by 2 bases and J by 4 bases, leaving 13 bases between them. CDR3 coding DNA: TGTGCCAGCAGCTTAAGGGGGAGGGCCCCAGATACGCAGTATTTT. It specifies CASSLRGRAPDTQYF.

The chain carries TRBV28 and TRBJ2-1; 8 bases align to TRBD2. The germline V gene has CDR1 MDHEN and CDR2 SYDVKM. Losses at the gene ends were 5 bases for V and 4 bases for J; bases not matched to a gene: 7. This CDR3 is 15 amino acids long. The CDR3 DNA follows: TGTGCCAGCAGTATAGCGGGAATCGGGTACAATGAGCAGTTCTTC. Translated: CASSIAGIGYNEQFF.

This chain links TRBV15 with TRBJ2-5; D possibly corresponds to TRBD2 (6 bases). The CDR3 runs 14 residues. Germline V gives CDR1 LNHNV, CDR2 YYDKDF (reference sequence). V lost 5 bases to trimming and J lost 5 bases, with 15 bases between them. The CDR3 here is CATSFGGDSETQYF. In nucleotides, the CDR3 is TGTGCCACCAGCTTTGGAGGGGATTCGGAGACCCAGTACTTC.

This clone appeared a few times. The chain links TRBV28 to TRBJ2-1; perhaps TRBD2 as D (7 bases). Between the trimmed V and J ends, which lost 3 bases and 8 bases, there was a span of 14 bases. The CDR3 extends over 14 amino acids. Germline CDR1 is MDHEN and CDR2 is SYDVKM. The CDR3 nucleotides are TGTGCCAGCAGTTTCGGCGGGGGCCGCGATGAGCAGTTCTTC. As protein: CASSFGGGRDEQFF.

This clone has more than one count but fewer than ten. The V gene is TRBV30, the J gene TRBJ2-7; D remains unclear. This CDR3 is 10 amino acids long. V was cut by 4 bases and J by 6 bases, with 7 bases left in between. Germline loops: CDR1 GTSNPN, CDR2 SVGIG (reference sequence). The CDR3 here is CAWMSGEQYF. The CDR3 bases are TGTGCCTGGATGAGTGGCGAGCAGTACTTC. Variable domain in full (rest from reference TRBV30 and TRBJ2-7): SQTIHQWPATLVQPVGSPLSLECTVEGTSNPNLYWYRQAAGRGLQLLFYSVGIGQISSEVPQNLSASRPQDRQFILSSKKLLLSDSGFYLCAWMSGEQYFGPGTRLTVT.

This clone was seen more than once but under ten times. The chain uses TRBV7-3 and TRBJ2-5; 8 bases are a match to TRBD2. The J segment lost 4 bases and the V segment lost 4 bases, leaving 5 bases of the junction unmatched. The germline V gene encodes CDR1 SGHTA and CDR2 FQGTGA. The CDR3 is made up of 14 amino acids. Written as DNA, the CDR3 is TGTGCCAGCAGCTACTTAGCGGGAATAGAGACCCAGTACTTC. Translating it yields CASSYLAGIETQYF.

This clone was seen a few times. This sequence joins TRBV18 and TRBJ1-1; 7 bases line up with TRBD1. Germline assignment: CDR1 KGHSH and CDR2 LQKENI. CDR3 length: 15 amino acids. V was pared by 7 bases and J by 1 base, with 9 bases of the junction left unmatched. The CDR3 nucleotides read TGTGCCAGCTACGTCAGGGGGGCACCGAACACTGAAGCTTTCTTT. This gives the protein CASYVRGAPNTEAFF.

The CDR3 here is CASSQEAGLKTQYF. The CDR3 bases are TGTGCCAGCAGCCAAGAGGCAGGGTTGAAGACCCAGTACTTC. V gene TRBV14 combines with J gene TRBJ2-5; D is perhaps TRBD1 (5 bases). This CDR3 has 14 residues. Trimming took off 0 bases at V and 6 bases at J, with 11 bases between the two ends. The germline V gene has CDR1 SGHDN and CDR2 FVKESK.

The chain links TRBV21-1 to TRBJ1-1; the D call of TRBD1 is as the table states it, not checked on the DNA. TRBV21-1 is marked as a pseudogene. This CDR3 is 12 amino acids long. The CDR3 reads CASITPTGEAFF. The DNA for the CDR3 is TGTGCCAGCATTACCCCGACAGGGGAAGCTTTCTTT.

The chain uses TRBV6-5 and TRBJ1-2; D is undetermined. The CDR3 loop spans 12 amino acids. Germline loops: CDR1 MNHEY, CDR2 SVGAGI. The V end lost 6 bases, the J end lost 3 bases, and 8 bases lay between the germline ends. In nucleotides, the CDR3 is TGTGCCAGCAGCTTCACAGACTATGGCTACACCTTC. It translates to CASSFTDYGYTF.

This clone showed up just a few times. The CDR3 DNA reads TGTGCCAGCAGCTTGATGATGCAGGGGAGTAATGAGCAGTTCTTC. Protein product: CASSLMMQGSNEQFF. The chain carries TRBV5-6 and TRBJ2-1, with D possibly being TRBD1 (6 bases). Looked up from germline, CDR1 is SGHDT and CDR2 is YYEEEE. This CDR3 is built from 15 residues. Trimming left V 1 base short and J 7 bases short, with 15 bases between.

The CDR3 spells CASSGQGSSYEQYF. The CDR3 DNA reads as TGTGCCAGCAGCGGACAGGGAAGCTCCTACGAGCAGTACTTC. J is TRBJ2-7 and V is TRBV7-2, with 8 bases aligning to TRBD1. The V segment lost 5 bases and the J segment 0 bases; nucleotides outside the gene matches: 3. The CDR3 is made up of 14 amino acids. Germline V gives CDR1 SGHTA, CDR2 FQGNSA.

This clone was observed a handful of times. The CDR3 spells CASSQDRNSPYGYTF. In nucleotides, the CDR3 is TGTGCCAGCAGCCAAGATCGAAACAGTCCGTATGGCTACACCTTC. This chain uses TRBV4-2 with TRBJ1-2, with D unclear. Trimming cost V 0 bases and J 5 bases, with 13 bases left between them. The length of the CDR3 is 15 residues. Per germline, CDR1 LGHNA and CDR2 YNFKEQ.

This clone was seen a handful of times. V gene TRBV2 combines with J gene TRBJ1-2; D might be TRBD1 (6 bases). Trimming removed 5 bases at V and 4 bases at J, with 14 bases between. This CDR3 has 14 amino acids. Germline loops: CDR1 SNHLY, CDR2 FYNNEI. CDR3 in amino acids: CASSYSTGPYGYTF. The DNA for the CDR3 is TGTGCCAGCAGTTACTCGACAGGCCCCTATGGCTACACCTTC.

This chain uses TRBV25-1 with TRBJ1-2, with D unresolved. V was clipped by 4 bases and J by 8 bases, with 11 bases between them. CDR1 and CDR2 (germline): MGHDK, SYGVNS. The CDR3 has 12 residues. This CDR3 is CASSVGPTGYTF. In DNA, the CDR3 is TGTGCCAGCAGTGTTGGGCCGACAGGCTACACCTTC.

In this sample, this clone turned up a few times. The chain uses TRBV28 and TRBJ2-7; a weak D match, TRBD1 (5 bases). There are 11 residues in the CDR3. Germline CDR1 is MDHEN and CDR2 is SYDVKM. The V end was cut by 6 bases, the J end by 3 bases, with 6 bases between. The CDR3 region is CASRGVYEQYF. The CDR3 DNA reads TGTGCCAGCAGAGGGGTCTACGAGCAGTACTTC.

This clone has more than one count but fewer than ten. This sequence joins TRBV7-2 and TRBJ1-2, with D possibly being TRBD1 (5 bases). The germline V and J ends were trimmed by 3 bases and 8 bases, with 13 bases remaining between them. From germline, CDR1 is SGHTA and CDR2 FQGNSA. The CDR3 loop spans 13 amino acids. The CDR3 loop is CASSLDTLGGYTF. For the CDR3, the DNA is TGTGCCAGCAGCTTGGACACCCTGGGAGGCTACACCTTC.

There are a few counts of this clone. The chain uses TRBV19 and TRBJ2-7, with a tentative D call TRBD1 (6 bases). Trimming shortened V by 7 bases and J by 7 bases, and 17 bases separated the two germline ends. The germline CDR1 and CDR2 sequences are LNHDA and SQIVND (reference sequence). CDR3 size: 13 residues. CDR3 nucleotides: TGTGCCAGTAACTTCAGGGGTTCGGGAGAGCAGTACTTC. It is translated as CASNFRGSGEQYF. Variable domain in full (rest from reference TRBV19 and TRBJ2-7): DGGITQSPKYLFRKEGQNVTLSCEQNLNHDAMYWYRQDPGQGLRLIYYSQIVNDFQKGDIAEGYSVSREKKESFPLTVTSAQKNPTAFYLCASNFRGSGEQYFGPGTRLTVT.

This clone came up a few times. This chain uses TRBV7-6 with TRBJ1-1; possibly TRBD1 for D (5 bases). The germline V and J ends were trimmed by 6 bases and 0 bases, with 8 bases remaining between them. Germline CDR1 SGHVS, CDR2 FNYEAQ. This CDR3 has 13 residues. Here the CDR3 reads CASSAGLNTEAFF. DNA for the CDR3: TGTGCCAGCAGTGCAGGGTTGAACACTGAAGCTTTCTTT.

In its sample, this clone was seen a few times. V usage is TRBV5-4 and J usage is TRBJ1-1; 7 nucleotides line up with TRBD1. Trimming removed 3 bases from V and 6 bases from J; junction bases left unmatched: 5. The CDR3 is made up of 13 amino acids. Germline CDR1 and CDR2: SGHNT and YYREEE (reference sequence). For the CDR3, the DNA is TGTGCCAGCAGCTCGTTCGGACAGGCTGAAGCTTTCTTT. The encoded protein is CASSSFGQAEAFF.

This clone was detected a few times. V usage is TRBV7-9 and J usage is TRBJ1-1, with D hard to call. The CDR3 spans 14 residues. CDR1 and CDR2 from the germline V gene are SEHNR and FQNEAQ (reference sequence). V was pared by 3 bases and J by 1 base, with 9 bases between. The CDR3 DNA is TGTGCCAGCAGCTTGGTGGGCCCGAACACTGAAGCTTTCTTT. Translated: CASSLVGPNTEAFF.

This chain links TRBV7-6 with TRBJ2-5, with 13 bases fitting TRBD2. Germline assignment: CDR1 SGHVS and CDR2 FNYEAQ. V gave up 5 bases and J gave up 5 bases; unmatched junction bases: 2. This CDR3 is built from 14 residues. The CDR3 nucleotides are TGTGCCAGCAGCCGACTAGCGGGAGGCGAGACCCAGTACTTC. Amino acids: CASSRLAGGETQYF.

The chain links TRBV18 to TRBJ2-4; tentatively, D is TRBD2 (5 bases). Trimming left V 0 bases short and J 6 bases short, with 6 bases between. The germline V gene encodes CDR1 KGHSH and CDR2 LQKENI. The CDR3 consists of 13 residues. The DNA for the CDR3 is TGTGCCAGCTCACCACCTAGCGTAAACATTCAGTACTTC. Residues: CASSPPSVNIQYF.

In this sample, this clone turned up a few times. CDR3: CASSLAGLTYEQYF. The DNA of the CDR3 is TGCGCCAGCAGCTTAGCGGGGTTGACCTACGAGCAGTACTTC. The gene calls are TRBV5-1 and TRBJ2-7; the match to TRBD2 covers 7 bases. V trimming: 2 bases; J trimming: 2 bases; junction bases outside the gene matches: 4. The CDR3 consists of 14 residues. Germline V gives CDR1 SGHRS, CDR2 YFSETQ.

The rearrangement links TRBV9 to TRBJ2-7; 9 positions agree with TRBD1. Trimming removed 0 bases from V and 4 bases from J; junction bases left unmatched: 8. Germline assignment: CDR1 SGDLS and CDR2 YYNGEE. This CDR3 has 16 amino acids. This CDR3 is CASSVGTDRGLYEQYF. The CDR3 bases are TGTGCCAGCAGCGTAGGAACGGACAGGGGCTTATACGAGCAGTACTTC.

This clone has a handful of counts. The chain joins TRBV30 to TRBJ2-1; 13 nucleotides align to TRBD2. This CDR3 is 15 amino acids long. Germline V lookup: CDR1 GTSNPN, CDR2 SVGIG (reference sequence). V gave up 0 bases and J gave up 7 bases; unmatched junction bases: 3. CDR3 nucleotide sequence: TGTGCCTGGAGTGTACTAGCGGGAGGGCCTAATGAGCAGTTCTTC. Translation: CAWSVLAGGPNEQFF.

This clone was counted only a few times. The CDR3 loop is CASSQGVGGMRETQYF. CDR3 DNA sequence: TGCGCCAGCAGCCAAGGGGTGGGGGGGATGCGAGAGACCCAGTACTTC. V and J are TRBV4-3 and TRBJ2-5; 7 bases line up with TRBD2. CDR1 is LGHNA, CDR2 YSLEER, per germline. J was trimmed by 4 bases and V by 1 base; bases with no gene match: 9. The length of the CDR3 is 16 residues.

This sequence joins TRBV15 and TRBJ1-5; D uncertain. CDR3 length: 14 residues. Germline CDR1 LNHNV, CDR2 YYDKDF (reference sequence). Trimming cost V 0 bases and J 4 bases, with 7 bases left between them. This CDR3 reads CATSRDPRNQPQHF. The CDR3 DNA reads as TGTGCCACCAGCAGAGATCCGAGGAATCAGCCCCAGCATTTT.

The J gene is TRBJ2-7, the V gene TRBV2; D remains unclear. V lost 8 bases and J 6 bases, leaving 11 bases between the germline ends. The CDR3 spans 11 residues. Germline CDR1 is SNHLY and CDR2 is FYNNEI. The CDR3 sequence is CASYSPLEQYF. CDR3 in DNA: TGTGCCAGCTATAGTCCGCTCGAGCAGTACTTC.